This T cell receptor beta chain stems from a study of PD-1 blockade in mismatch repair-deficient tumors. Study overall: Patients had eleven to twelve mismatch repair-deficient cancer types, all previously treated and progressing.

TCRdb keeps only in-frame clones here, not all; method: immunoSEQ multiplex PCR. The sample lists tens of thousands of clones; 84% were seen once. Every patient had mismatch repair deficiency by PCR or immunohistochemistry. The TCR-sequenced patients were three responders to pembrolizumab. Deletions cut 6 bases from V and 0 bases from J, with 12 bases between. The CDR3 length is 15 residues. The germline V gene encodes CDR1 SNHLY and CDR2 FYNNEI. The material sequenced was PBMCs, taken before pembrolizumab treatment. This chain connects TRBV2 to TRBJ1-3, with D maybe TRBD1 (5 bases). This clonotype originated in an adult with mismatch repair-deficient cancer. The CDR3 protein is CASSIFGGSGNTIYF. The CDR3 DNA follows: TGTGCCAGCAGCATATTCGGGGGCTCTGGAAACACCATATATTTT.